This T cell receptor (beta chain) came from a study of blood T cell repertoires in COVID-19. This CDR3 is 17 amino acids long. The germline V gene encodes CDR1 SGHAT and CDR2 FQNNGV. V was cut by 1 base and J by 3 bases, with 16 bases left in between. Some clones are missing from TCRdb's copy, which holds only in-frame ones; the method was immunoSEQ multiplex PCR. The data contain approximately 350,000 clones, 80% to 90% of them singletons. This receptor was identified in a woman in her 30s with COVID-19, enrolled during active disease. The chain recombines TRBV11-2 with TRBJ2-1; D might be TRBD2 (6 bases). Sequencing used peripheral blood. The CDR3 region has the DNA TGTGCCAGCAGCTTAGTTCTCGGGGAGGCCCGCTACAATGAGCAGTTCTTC. Translating gives CASSLVLGEARYNEQFF. Complete variable domain (other parts from reference TRBV11-2 and TRBJ2-1): EAGVAQSPRYKIIEKRQSVAFWCNPISGHATLYWYQQILGQGPKLLIQFQNNGVVDDSQLPKDRFSAERLKGVDSTLKIQPAKLEDSAVYLCASSLVLGEARYNEQFFGPGTRLTVL.